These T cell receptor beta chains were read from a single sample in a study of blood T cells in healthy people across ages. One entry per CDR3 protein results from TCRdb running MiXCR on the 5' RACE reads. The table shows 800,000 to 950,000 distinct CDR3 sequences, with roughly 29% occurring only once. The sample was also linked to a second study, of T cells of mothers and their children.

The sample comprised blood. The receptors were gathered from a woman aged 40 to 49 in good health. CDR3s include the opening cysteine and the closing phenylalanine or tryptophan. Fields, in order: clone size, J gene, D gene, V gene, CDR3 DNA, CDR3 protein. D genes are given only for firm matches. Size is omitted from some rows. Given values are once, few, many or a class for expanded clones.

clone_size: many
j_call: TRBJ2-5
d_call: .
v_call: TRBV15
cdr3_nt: TGTGCCACCAGCAGAGATTCAGGGTGGGGCGAGACCCAGTACTTC
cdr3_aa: CATSRDSGWGETQYF

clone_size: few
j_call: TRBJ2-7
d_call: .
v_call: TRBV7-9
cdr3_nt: TGTGCCAGCAGTTCCGAGACAGGCTCCTACGAGCAGTACTTC
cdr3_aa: CASSSETGSYEQYF

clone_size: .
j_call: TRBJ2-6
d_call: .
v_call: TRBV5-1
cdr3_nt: TGCGCCAGCAGCCAGTCAGGGGGGCTTGGGGCCAACGTCCTGACTTTC
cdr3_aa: CASSQSGGLGANVLTF

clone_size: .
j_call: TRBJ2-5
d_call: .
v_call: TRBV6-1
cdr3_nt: TGTGCCAGCAGTGACTCGCCGTGGCAGTACTTC
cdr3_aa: CASSDSPWQYF

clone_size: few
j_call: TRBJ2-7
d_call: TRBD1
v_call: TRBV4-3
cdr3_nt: TGCGCCAGTAGCCGAGGACAGGGGAGGACCTACGAGCAGTACTTC
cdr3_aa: CASSRGQGRTYEQYF

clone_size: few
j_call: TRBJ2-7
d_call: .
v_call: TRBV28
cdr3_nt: TGTGCCAGCAGTACCCCGACCTTTCAGTACTTC
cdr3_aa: CASSTPTFQYF

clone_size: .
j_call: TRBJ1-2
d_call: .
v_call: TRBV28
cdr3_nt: TGTGCCAGCAGCAGAGCGGGGCAGGCCTATGGCTACACCTTC
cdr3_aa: CASSRAGQAYGYTF

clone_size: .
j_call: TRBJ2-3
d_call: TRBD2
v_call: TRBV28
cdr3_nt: TGTGCCAGCAGCCACGACTCCCTAGCGGGGGGGCAAGAAGGCACAGATACGCAGTATTTT
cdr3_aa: CASSHDSLAGGQEGTDTQYF

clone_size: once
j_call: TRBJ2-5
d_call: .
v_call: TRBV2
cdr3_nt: TGTGCCAGCGGATCAAGCAATGAGCAGTACTTC
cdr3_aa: CASGSSNEQYF

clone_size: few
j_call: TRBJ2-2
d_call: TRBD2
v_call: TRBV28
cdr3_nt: TGTGCCAGCAGTTTGGGGGGACTAGCGGGGTTGACCGGGGAGCTGTTTTTT
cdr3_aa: CASSLGGLAGLTGELFF

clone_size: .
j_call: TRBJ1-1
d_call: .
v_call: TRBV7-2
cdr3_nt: TGTGCCAGCAGCGGTAGGGTAGTTGGCACTGAAGCTTTCTTT
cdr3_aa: CASSGRVVGTEAFF

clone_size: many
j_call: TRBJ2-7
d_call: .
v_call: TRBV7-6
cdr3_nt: TGTGCCAGCAGCTCCAGCGGACAGGGAGGGTACGAGCAGTACTTC
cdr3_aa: CASSSSGQGGYEQYF

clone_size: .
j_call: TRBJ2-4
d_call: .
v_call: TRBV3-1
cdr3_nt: TGTGCCAGCAGCCAGTCGGGGCAGGGCGGCAAAAACATTCAGTACTTC
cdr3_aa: CASSQSGQGGKNIQYF

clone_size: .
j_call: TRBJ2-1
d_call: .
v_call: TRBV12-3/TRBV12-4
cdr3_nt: TGTGCCAGCAGTAAGACAGGCTACGAGCAGTTCTTC
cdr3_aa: CASSKTGYEQFF

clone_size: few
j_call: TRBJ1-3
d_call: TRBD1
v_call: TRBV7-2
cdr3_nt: TGTGCCAGCAGCTCACGGGACAGGGCCGTTACTGGAAACACCATATATTTT
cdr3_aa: CASSSRDRAVTGNTIYF

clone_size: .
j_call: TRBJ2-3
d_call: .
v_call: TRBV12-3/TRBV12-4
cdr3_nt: TGTGCCAGCAGTTTACGGCAGGACACAGATGCGCAGTATTTT
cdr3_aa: CASSLRQDTDAQYF

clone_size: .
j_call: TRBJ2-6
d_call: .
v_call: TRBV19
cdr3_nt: TGTGCCAGTTGGGAGGCCAACGTCCTGACTTTC
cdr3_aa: CASWEANVLTF

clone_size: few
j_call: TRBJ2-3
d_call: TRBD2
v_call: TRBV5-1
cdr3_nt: TGCGCCGGCAGCCTAGGGACTAGCGGAAGCACAGATACGCAGTATTTT
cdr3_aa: CAGSLGTSGSTDTQYF

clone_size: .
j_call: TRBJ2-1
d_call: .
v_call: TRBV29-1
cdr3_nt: TGCAGCGTTGAAGGGCGCCACTCCTACAATGAGCAGTACTTT
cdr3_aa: CSVEGRHSYNEQYF

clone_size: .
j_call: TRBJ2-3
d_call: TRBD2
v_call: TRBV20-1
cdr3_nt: TGCAGTGCTAGAGAGACTAGCGGGGGACGCACAGATACGCAGTATTTT
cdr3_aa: CSARETSGGRTDTQYF

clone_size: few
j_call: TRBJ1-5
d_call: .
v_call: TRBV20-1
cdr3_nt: TGCAGTGCACCCTTCGGAGGGGCGAGCAATCAGCCCCAGCATTTT
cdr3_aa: CSAPFGGASNQPQHF

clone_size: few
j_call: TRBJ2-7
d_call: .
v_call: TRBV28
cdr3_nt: TGTGCCAGCATACGGGGGATATCCTACGAGCAGTACTTC
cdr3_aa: CASIRGISYEQYF

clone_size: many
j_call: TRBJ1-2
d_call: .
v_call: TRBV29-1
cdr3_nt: TGCAGCGTTGCGGCATCCGTCTATGGCTACACCTTC
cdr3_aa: CSVAASVYGYTF

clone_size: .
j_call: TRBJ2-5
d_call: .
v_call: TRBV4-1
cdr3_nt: TGCGCCAGCAGCCAAGATAGGGGCCTCGGCCAAGAGACCCGGTACTTC
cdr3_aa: CASSQDRGLGQETRYF

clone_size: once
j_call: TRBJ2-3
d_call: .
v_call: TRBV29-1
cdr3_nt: TGCAGCGCTGAACCAGGGCCAGATACGCAGTATTTT
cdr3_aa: CSAEPGPDTQYF